These T cell receptor beta chains were read from a single sample in a study of cytomegalovirus exposure and HLA in healthy donors. Generated by immunoSEQ multiplex PCR, the TCRdb table keeps only in-frame clones and is missing some. In the table there are about 70,000 clones, roughly 92% of which are singletons. The sample was PBMCs. These receptors came from a woman under 30 in good health and CMV-seropositive. CDR3s include the opening cysteine and the closing phenylalanine or tryptophan. A D gene is named only where the DNA matches it firmly. Not all rows give a size; the values are once, few, many and, for expanded clones, a class.

d_gene	j_gene	abundance	v_gene	CDR3nt	CDR3aa
TRBD1	TRBJ2-7	-	TRBV27	TGTGCCAGCAGTTTGAAGGGGGACAGCTCCTACGAGCAGTACTTC	CASSLKGDSSYEQYF
-	TRBJ1-2	-	TRBV7-9	TGTGCCAGCAGCGAACAGGGAACTGATGGCTACACCTTC	CASSEQGTDGYTF
TRBD2	TRBJ2-1	-	TRBV30	TGTGCCTGGAGTGTGGGCACGGGAGGGCACGATGAGCAGTTCTTC	CAWSVGTGGHDEQFF
-	TRBJ2-7	-	TRBV9	TGTGCCAGCAGCTCCCTGGAAAAAGGGCCCCGGGGCGAGCAGTACTTC	CASSSLEKGPRGEQYF
TRBD1	TRBJ1-5	-	TRBV6-1	TGTGCCAGCAGTGAAGTACGGACAGGATCTAATCAGCCCCAGCATTTT	CASSEVRTGSNQPQHF
-	TRBJ2-7	-	TRBV4-1	TGCGCCAGCAGCCAAGAATCTAGTCGTCTCCGTGTTAACGAGCAGTACTTC	CASSQESSRLRVNEQYF
TRBD2	TRBJ2-1	-	TRBV5-1	TGCGCCAGCAGCATTCTAGCGGGAGACTACAATGAGCAGTTCTTC	CASSILAGDYNEQFF
-	TRBJ1-4	-	TRBV29-1	TGCAGCGTTGAGGTAACAGGGAGTGAAAAACTGTTTTTT	CSVEVTGSEKLFF
-	TRBJ2-3	-	TRBV5-1	TGCGCCAGCAGCCGCGACTCCGAAACGCAGTATTTT	CASSRDSETQYF
-	TRBJ2-1	-	TRBV5-4	TGTGCCAGCAGCTTCGGCGGGCGCAATGAGCAGTTCTTC	CASSFGGRNEQFF
-	TRBJ2-1	-	TRBV7-9	TGTGCCAGCAGCTTAGAGTCTAGTCGGGATGAGCAGTTCTTC	CASSLESSRDEQFF
TRBD1	TRBJ2-2	few	TRBV29-1	TGCAGCGTCAGGACAGGGAACACCGGGGAGCTGTTTTTT	CSVRTGNTGELFF
TRBD2	TRBJ2-3	-	TRBV7-3	TGTGCCAGCAGCTCAATCGCGAACCGACTAGCGGGAGCGACCGGTACGCAGTATTTT	CASSSIANRLAGATGTQYF
-	TRBJ2-7	-	TRBV7-6	TGTGCCAGCAGCTTAGCGCCAGGGGTTCAGGGGCGCGAGCAGTACTTC	CASSLAPGVQGREQYF
-	TRBJ2-2	-	TRBV7-8	TGTGCCAGCAGCCCGACACGAAACACCGGGGAGCTGTTTTTT	CASSPTRNTGELFF
TRBD1	TRBJ1-5	-	TRBV27	TGTGCCACCATGGGCAGGGGGGACCAGCCCCAGCATTTT	CATMGRGDQPQHF
TRBD1	TRBJ1-3	-	TRBV9	TGTGCCAGCAGCGCGCAGGGGGCGTCGGGAAACACCATATATTTT	CASSAQGASGNTIYF
TRBD2	TRBJ2-7	-	TRBV10-2	TGCGCCAGCAGAGCTAGCGGGGTAGAGCAGTACTTC	CASRASGVEQYF
-	TRBJ2-5	-	TRBV10-3	TGTGCCATCAGCCTTAGTGGAGAGACCCAGTACTTC	CAISLSGETQYF
TRBD1	TRBJ1-3	-	TRBV18	TGTGCCAGCTCACCTCAGGGGGCGGTTGGAAACACCATATATTTT	CASSPQGAVGNTIYF
TRBD1	TRBJ1-2	-	TRBV7-9	TGTGCCAGCAGCTTATCGGGGACAGACTATGGCTACACCTTC	CASSLSGTDYGYTF
-	TRBJ2-3	-	TRBV25-1	TGTGCCAGCACAGACACTTCTAGCACAGATACGCAGTATTTT	CASTDTSSTDTQYF
-	TRBJ1-4	once	TRBV7-2	TGTGCCAGCAGCTCCCAAAACACCGCCCCTAATGAAAAACTGTTTTTT	CASSSQNTAPNEKLFF
-	TRBJ1-1	-	TRBV7-9	TGTGCCAGCAGCTTGTCGGGGACTGAAGCTTTCTTT	CASSLSGTEAFF
TRBD1	TRBJ2-1	-	TRBV5-8	TGTGCCAGCACAGGACAGGGAACCTACAATGAGCAGTTCTTC	CASTGQGTYNEQFF
-	TRBJ1-1	-	TRBV6-6	TGTGCCAGCAGTCCGGTCCGCTTCGTGAACACTGAAGCTTTCTTT	CASSPVRFVNTEAFF
TRBD2	TRBJ2-2	-	TRBV6-4	TGTGCCAGCAGTCAGCGGGGGGCTCTAGAGGAGGACACCGGGGAGCTGTTTTTT	CASSQRGALEEDTGELFF
TRBD1	TRBJ1-1	once	TRBV7-9	TGTGCCAGCAGCCCCGGGACAGGGCCAAACACTGAAGCTTTCTTT	CASSPGTGPNTEAFF
TRBD1	TRBJ1-2	once	TRBV7-3	TGTGCCAGCAGCCCATGGACAGGGCAGGGCTACACCTTC	CASSPWTGQGYTF
-	TRBJ2-3	-	TRBV4-1	TGCGCCAGCAGCCAACCGCCTATTGGGGGCGCAGATACGCAGTATTTT	CASSQPPIGGADTQYF
-	TRBJ1-6	-	TRBV7-9	TGTGCCAGCAGCTTAAGTGAGGGTAATTCACCCCTCCACTTT	CASSLSEGNSPLHF
TRBD2	TRBJ2-3	-	TRBV18	TGTGCCAGCTCACCAACCGGGACTAGCGGGGGCACAGATACGCAGTATTTT	CASSPTGTSGGTDTQYF
TRBD1	TRBJ2-7	once	TRBV7-2	TGTGCCAGCACCCGGGACAGGAGCTACGATGAGCAGTACTTC	CASTRDRSYDEQYF
-	TRBJ2-5	-	TRBV5-4	TGTGCCAGCAGCTCGGGGGAAGAGACCCAGTACTTC	CASSSGEETQYF
TRBD2	TRBJ2-1	-	TRBV4-1	TGCGCCAGCAGCCAAGATGGGCTAGCGGGCTCCTACAATGAGCAGTTCTTC	CASSQDGLAGSYNEQFF
TRBD2	TRBJ2-1	-	TRBV10-2	TGCGCCAGCAGATCGGCGGGGGGGTACAATGAGCAGTTCTTC	CASRSAGGYNEQFF
TRBD1	TRBJ2-7	-	TRBV7-9	TGTGCCAGCAAACCGGGACAGGGGACCTACGAGCAGTACTTC	CASKPGQGTYEQYF
-	TRBJ1-2	-	TRBV5-7	TGTGCCAGCAGCTTGGGACAATATAACTATGGCTACACCTTC	CASSLGQYNYGYTF
-	TRBJ1-1	few	TRBV2	TGTGCCAGCAGCGTTAATATGAACACTGAAGCTTTCTTT	CASSVNMNTEAFF
TRBD1	TRBJ2-7	-	TRBV4-3	TGCGCCAGCAGCCAAGATCTCGGGACAGGGGCCTACGAGCAGTACTTC	CASSQDLGTGAYEQYF
-	TRBJ1-4	-	TRBV30	TGTGCCTGGAGTGTAGGAGGGTCTAATGAAAAACTGTTTTTT	CAWSVGGSNEKLFF
TRBD1	TRBJ1-2	-	TRBV6-1	TGTGCCAGCACCCAAGACCATGGACAGGGGGGGGGCTACACCTTC	CASTQDHGQGGGYTF
-	TRBJ2-2	-	TRBV30	TGTGCCTGGAGGTATAGTTCCACCGGGGAGCTGTTTTTT	CAWRYSSTGELFF